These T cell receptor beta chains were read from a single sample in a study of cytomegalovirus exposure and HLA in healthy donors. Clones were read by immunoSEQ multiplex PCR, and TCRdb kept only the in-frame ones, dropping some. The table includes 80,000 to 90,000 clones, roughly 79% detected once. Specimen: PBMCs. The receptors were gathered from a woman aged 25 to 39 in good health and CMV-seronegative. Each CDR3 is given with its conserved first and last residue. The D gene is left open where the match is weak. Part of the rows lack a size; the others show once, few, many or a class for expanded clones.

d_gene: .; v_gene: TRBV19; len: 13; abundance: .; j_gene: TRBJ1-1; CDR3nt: TGTGCCAGTAGTATTAGCGGGAACACTGAAGCTTTCTTT; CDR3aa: CASSISGNTEAFF
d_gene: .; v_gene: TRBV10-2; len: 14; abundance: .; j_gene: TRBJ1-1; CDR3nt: TGCGCCAGCAGTGAGTGGCTGGTGAACACTGAAGCTTTCTTT; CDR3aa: CASSEWLVNTEAFF
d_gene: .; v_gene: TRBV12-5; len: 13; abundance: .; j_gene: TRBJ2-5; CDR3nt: TGTGCTAGTGGGTCGGGGGTGTTGGAGACCCAGTACTTC; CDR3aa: CASGSGVLETQYF
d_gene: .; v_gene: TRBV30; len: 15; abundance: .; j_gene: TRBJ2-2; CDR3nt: TGTGCCTACCAAGGAGCCATCCGGTGGACCGGGGAGCTGTTTTTT; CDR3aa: CAYQGAIRWTGELFF
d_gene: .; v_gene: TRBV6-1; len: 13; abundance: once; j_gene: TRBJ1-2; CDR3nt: TGTGCCAGCAGATACAGGGAAAATGATGGCTACACCTTC; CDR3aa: CASRYRENDGYTF
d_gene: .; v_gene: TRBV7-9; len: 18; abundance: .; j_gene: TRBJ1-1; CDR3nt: TGTGCCAGCAGCGAAAGCAACAGGGTAGGGGGTATGTATTCTGAAGCTTTCTTT; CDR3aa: CASSESNRVGGMYSEAFF
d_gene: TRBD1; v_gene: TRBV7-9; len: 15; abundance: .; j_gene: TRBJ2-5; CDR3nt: TGTGCCAGCAGCTTGGACAGGGTCCCACAAAAGACCCAGTACTTC; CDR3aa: CASSLDRVPQKTQYF
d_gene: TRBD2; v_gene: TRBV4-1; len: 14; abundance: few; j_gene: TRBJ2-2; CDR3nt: TGCGCCAGCAGCCATTCGGGAGGAACCGGGGAGCTGTTTTTT; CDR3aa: CASSHSGGTGELFF
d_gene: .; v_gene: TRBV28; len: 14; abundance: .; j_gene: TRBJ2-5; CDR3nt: TGTGCCAGCAGTTTCCGACAGGTACAAGAGACCCAGTACTTC; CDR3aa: CASSFRQVQETQYF
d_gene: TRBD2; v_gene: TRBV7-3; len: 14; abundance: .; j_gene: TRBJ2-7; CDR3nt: TGTGCCAGCAGCTTAGGGGGACTAGGAGCCGAGCAGTACTTC; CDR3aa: CASSLGGLGAEQYF
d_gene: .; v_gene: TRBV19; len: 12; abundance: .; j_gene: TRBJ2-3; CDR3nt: TGTGCCAGTAGTAAAATGTCGGATACGCAGTATTTT; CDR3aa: CASSKMSDTQYF
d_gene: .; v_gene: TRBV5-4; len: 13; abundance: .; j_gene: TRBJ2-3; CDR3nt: TGTGCCAGCACGGAGCGGATCACAGATACGCAGTATTTT; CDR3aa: CASTERITDTQYF
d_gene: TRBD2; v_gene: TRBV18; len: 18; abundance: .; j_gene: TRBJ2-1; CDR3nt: TGTGCCAGCTCACCGGGGGCCATTAGAAGCGGGAGATACAATGAGCAGTTCTTC; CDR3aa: CASSPGAIRSGRYNEQFF
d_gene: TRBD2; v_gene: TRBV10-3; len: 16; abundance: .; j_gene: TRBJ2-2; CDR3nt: TGTGCCATCAGTGAGTCGACTAGCGGGAACACCGGGGAGCTGTTTTTT; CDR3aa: CAISESTSGNTGELFF
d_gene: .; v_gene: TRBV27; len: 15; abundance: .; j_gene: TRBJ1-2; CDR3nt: TGTGCCAGCAGTTTCGCCCCCGAAGGGGGGGCTGGCTACACCTTC; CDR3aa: CASSFAPEGGAGYTF
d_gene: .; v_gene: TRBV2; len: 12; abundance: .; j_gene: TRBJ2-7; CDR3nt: TGTGCCAGCACCCAAGGTGGGCCCGAGCAGTACTTC; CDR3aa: CASTQGGPEQYF
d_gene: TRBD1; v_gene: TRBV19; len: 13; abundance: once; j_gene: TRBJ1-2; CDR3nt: TGTGCCAGTAGTACCCGACAGGGGATGGGCTACACCTTC; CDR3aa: CASSTRQGMGYTF
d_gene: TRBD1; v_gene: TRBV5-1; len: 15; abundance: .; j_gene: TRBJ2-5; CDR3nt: TGCGCCAGCAGCTTGTTCGGGACAGGGCAAGAGACCCAGTACTTC; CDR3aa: CASSLFGTGQETQYF
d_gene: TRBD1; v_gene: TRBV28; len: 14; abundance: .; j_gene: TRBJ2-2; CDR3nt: TGTGCCAGCAGCCTACAGGGGGCGTACGGGGAGCTGTTTTTT; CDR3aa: CASSLQGAYGELFF
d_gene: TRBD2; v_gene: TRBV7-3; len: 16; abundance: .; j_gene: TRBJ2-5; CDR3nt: TGTGCCAGCAGCTTAACTGGGCCCGGCGGGGGGGAGACCCAGTACTTC; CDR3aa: CASSLTGPGGGETQYF
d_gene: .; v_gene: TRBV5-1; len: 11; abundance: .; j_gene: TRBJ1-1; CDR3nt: TGCGCCAGCAGCCGGACTGGTGAAGCTTTCTTT; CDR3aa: CASSRTGEAFF
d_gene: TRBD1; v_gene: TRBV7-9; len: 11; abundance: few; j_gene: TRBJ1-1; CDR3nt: TGTTCCAGCAGCCTGGGACAGGGGGTTTTCTTT; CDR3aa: CSSSLGQGVFF
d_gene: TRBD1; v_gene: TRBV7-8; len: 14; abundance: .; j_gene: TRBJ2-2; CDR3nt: TGTGCCAGCAAAAGGACAGGGGGCCCCGGGGAGCTGTTTTTT; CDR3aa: CASKRTGGPGELFF
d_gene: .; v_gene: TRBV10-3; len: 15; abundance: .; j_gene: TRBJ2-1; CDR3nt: TGTGCCATCACCGCTGCCGGGAGCTCCTACAATGAGCAGTTCTTC; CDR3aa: CAITAAGSSYNEQFF
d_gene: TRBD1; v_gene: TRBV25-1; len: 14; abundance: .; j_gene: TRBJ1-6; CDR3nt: TGTGCCAGCAACCCGACAGGGTATAATTCACCCCTCCACTTT; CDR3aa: CASNPTGYNSPLHF
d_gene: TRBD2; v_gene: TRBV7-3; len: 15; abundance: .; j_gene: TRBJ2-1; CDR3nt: TGTGCCAGCAGCTTAAATAGCGGGAGGAGCAATGAGCAGTTCTTC; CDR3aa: CASSLNSGRSNEQFF
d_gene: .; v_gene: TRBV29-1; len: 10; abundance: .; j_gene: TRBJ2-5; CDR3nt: TGCAGCGTTGGAGGGGAGACCCAGTACTTC; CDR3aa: CSVGGETQYF
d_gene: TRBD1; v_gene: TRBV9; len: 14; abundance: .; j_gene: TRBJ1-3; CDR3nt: TGTGCCAGCAGCAACCGGGACAGTGGAAACACCATATATTTT; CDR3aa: CASSNRDSGNTIYF
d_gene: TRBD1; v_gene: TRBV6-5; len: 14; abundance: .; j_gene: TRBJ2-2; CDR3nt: TGTGCCAGCAGGGAGGCAGGGGGCCTCGGGGAGCTGTTTTTT; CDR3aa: CASREAGGLGELFF
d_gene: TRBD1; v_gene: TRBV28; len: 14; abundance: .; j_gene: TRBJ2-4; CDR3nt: TGTGCCAGCAGTCTGGGACAGGGGGCAAACATTCAGTACTTC; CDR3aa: CASSLGQGANIQYF
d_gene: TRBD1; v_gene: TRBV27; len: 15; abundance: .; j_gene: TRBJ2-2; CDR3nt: TGTGCCAGCAGTTTGGGCGGGACAGGCACCGGGGAGCTGTTTTTT; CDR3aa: CASSLGGTGTGELFF
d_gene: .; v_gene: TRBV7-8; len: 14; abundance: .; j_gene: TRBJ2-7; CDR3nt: TGTGCCAGCAGCGTCCTGACTGGCTCCTACGAGCAGTACTTC; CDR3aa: CASSVLTGSYEQYF
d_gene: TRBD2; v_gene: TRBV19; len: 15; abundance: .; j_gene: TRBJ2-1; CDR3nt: TGTGCCAGTATCCGGGCTAGCGGACCGTACAATGAGCAGTTCTTC; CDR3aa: CASIRASGPYNEQFF
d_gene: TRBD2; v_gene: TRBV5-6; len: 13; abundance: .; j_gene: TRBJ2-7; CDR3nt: TGTGCCAGCAGCCCCGGGGGGGGATACGAGCAGTACTTC; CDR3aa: CASSPGGGYEQYF
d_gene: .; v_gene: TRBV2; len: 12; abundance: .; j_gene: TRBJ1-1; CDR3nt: TGTGCCAGCCACAGGGTTGGCACTGAAGCTTTCTTT; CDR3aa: CASHRVGTEAFF
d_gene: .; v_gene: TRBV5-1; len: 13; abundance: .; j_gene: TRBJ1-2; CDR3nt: TGCGCCAGCAGCTTGTACAGAGAGAATGGCTACACCTTC; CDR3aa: CASSLYRENGYTF
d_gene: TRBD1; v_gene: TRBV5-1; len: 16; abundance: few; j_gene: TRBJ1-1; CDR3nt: TGCGCCAGCAGCTTAAGACCGGGACAGGGGAACACTGAAGCTTTCTTT; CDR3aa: CASSLRPGQGNTEAFF
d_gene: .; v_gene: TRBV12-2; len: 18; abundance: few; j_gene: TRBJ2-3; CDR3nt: TGTGCAAGTCGCTTAGCTCACGAGGGACTAGCGGGAGGAGATACGCAGTATTTT; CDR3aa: CASRLAHEGLAGGDTQYF
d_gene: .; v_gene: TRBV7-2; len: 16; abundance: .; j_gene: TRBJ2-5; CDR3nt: TGTGCCAGCAGCTTAGGGTCTAGTGACGGGATGGAGACCCAGTACTTC; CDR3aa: CASSLGSSDGMETQYF
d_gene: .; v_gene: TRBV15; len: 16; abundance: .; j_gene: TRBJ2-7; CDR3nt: TGTGCCACCAGCAGAGATCTTGGTAGGGAGGCTTACGAGCAGTACTTC; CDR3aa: CATSRDLGREAYEQYF
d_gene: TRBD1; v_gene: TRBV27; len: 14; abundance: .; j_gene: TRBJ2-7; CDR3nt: TGTGCCAGCAGTCCCGGGACAGGGGGGGGCGAGCAGTACTTC; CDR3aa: CASSPGTGGGEQYF
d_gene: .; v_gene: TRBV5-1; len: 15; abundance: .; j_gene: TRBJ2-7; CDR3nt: TGCGCCAGCAGCTTGGAGACAGGCTTCGTCTACGAGCAGTACTTC; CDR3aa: CASSLETGFVYEQYF
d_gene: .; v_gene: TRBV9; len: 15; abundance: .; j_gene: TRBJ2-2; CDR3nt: TGTGCCAGCAGCGTAGAGTTGGCCTCCACCGGGGAGCTGTTTTTT; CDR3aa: CASSVELASTGELFF
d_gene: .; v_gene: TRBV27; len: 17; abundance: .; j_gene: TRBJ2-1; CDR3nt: TGTGCCAGCAGTTTTCTTGGCGGAGGGACAGCAGGGAATGAGCAGTTCTTC; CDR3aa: CASSFLGGGTAGNEQFF
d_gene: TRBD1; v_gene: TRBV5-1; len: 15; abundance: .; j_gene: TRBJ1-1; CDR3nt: TGCGCCAGCAGTCCTACAGGGGGCGGGGGTACTGAAGCTTTCTTT; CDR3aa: CASSPTGGGGTEAFF
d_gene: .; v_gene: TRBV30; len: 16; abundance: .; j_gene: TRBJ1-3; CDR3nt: TGTGCCTGGAGGACCCCAGGGAGGGACTCTGGAAACACCATATATTTT; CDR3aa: CAWRTPGRDSGNTIYF
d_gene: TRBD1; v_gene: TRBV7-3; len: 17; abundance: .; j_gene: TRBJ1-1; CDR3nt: TGTGCCAGCAGCTTAAATCCGGACAGGGTGAAATTCACTGAAGCTTTCTTT; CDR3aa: CASSLNPDRVKFTEAFF
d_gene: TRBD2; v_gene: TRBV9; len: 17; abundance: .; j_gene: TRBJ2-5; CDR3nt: TGTGCCAGCAGCGCGGGGGGTGGTGGGAGGTCCCAAGAGACCCAGTACTTC; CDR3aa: CASSAGGGGRSQETQYF
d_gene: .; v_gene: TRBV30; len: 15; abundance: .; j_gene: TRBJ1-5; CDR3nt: TGTGCCTGGAGTTTTCAAGGGGATTTTAGTCAGCCCCAGCATTTT; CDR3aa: CAWSFQGDFSQPQHF
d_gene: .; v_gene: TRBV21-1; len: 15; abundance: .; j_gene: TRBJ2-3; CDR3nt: TGTGCCAGCAGCAAATGGGCCGCGAGCACAGATACGCAGTATTTT; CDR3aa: CASSKWAASTDTQYF